This T cell receptor (beta chain) emerged from a study of cytomegalovirus exposure and HLA in healthy donors. Study-level results: In a later analysis, compared with equally common non-associated chains, HLA-associated beta chains were more expanded. A prior analysis recorded that most TCR beta V segments were productive about 90% or about 30% of the time.

Regarding this clone: The antigen remains unidentified. One junction end disagrees with the germline gene, perhaps due to a read error.

Vbeta (60) and Jbeta (13) primers were used in the PCR. Assay: immunoSEQ multiplex PCR; the TCRdb copy retains only in-frame clones and omits some. The repertoire holds some 62,000 clones, more than 75% seen once, with 1.4% in the top ten. The CDR3 contains 15 residues. Germline CDR1 SSHAT, CDR2 FNYEAQ (reference sequence). V usage is TRBV7-7 and J usage is TRBJ1-1; the D gene is possibly TRBD1 (5 bases). Sequenced: PBMCs. The sequence was obtained from a man aged 18 to 30 in good health and CMV-seronegative. The CDR3 here is CASSLPDSMNTEAFF. CDR3 nucleotide sequence: TGTGCTAGCAGCTTACCAGACAGTATGAACACTGAAGCTTTCTTT.